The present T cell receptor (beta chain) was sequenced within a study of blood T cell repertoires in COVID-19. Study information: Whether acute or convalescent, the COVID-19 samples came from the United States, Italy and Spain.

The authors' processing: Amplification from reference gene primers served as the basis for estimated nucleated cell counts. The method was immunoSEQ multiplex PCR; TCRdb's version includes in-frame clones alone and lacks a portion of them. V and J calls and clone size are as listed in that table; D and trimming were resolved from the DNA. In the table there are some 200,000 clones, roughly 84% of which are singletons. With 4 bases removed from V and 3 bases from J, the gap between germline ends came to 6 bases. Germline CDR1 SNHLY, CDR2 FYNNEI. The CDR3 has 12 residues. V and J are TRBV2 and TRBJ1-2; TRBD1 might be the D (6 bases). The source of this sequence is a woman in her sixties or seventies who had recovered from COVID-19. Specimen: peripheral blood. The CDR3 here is CASSGTDYGYTF. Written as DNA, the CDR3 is TGTGCCAGCAGTGGGACAGACTATGGCTACACCTTC.